This T cell receptor beta chain is drawn from a study of T cell responses to AZD1222 COVID-19 vaccine (dated by TCRdb to 2020 to 2023). Background for the entire study: A total of 233 trial participants underwent TCR sequencing, of whom some 200 had received two doses of AZD1222 and around 26 had received two doses of the MenACWY control vaccine. Trial participants were enrolled by age into subgroups of 18-55, 56-69 and 70-plus years, and 148, 28 and 57 TCR-sequenced participants, respectively, were included in these subgroups.

Here is what the overall study found, with its caveats: In the small 56-69-year group, the increase in depth fell short of significance, most likely because of low power. Conclusions about previously exposed vaccinees were limited because only 6 or 7 AZD1222 recipients were SARS-CoV-2 seropositive at baseline. The vaccine-associated CD4 TCRs covered the entire spike protein, and the dominant responses fell in regions 160-218 and 743-854. After two AZD1222 doses, both the breadth and the depth of spike-specific TCRs were significantly higher than at day 0 and than in MenACWY recipients. No day 14 peak-response samples were available, so repertoires were characterized only after the peak T cell response. Participants were mostly white British, with more females than males. The authors suggested clonal diversity may have been underestimated. Reportedly, almost half of the unique spike-specific TCRs recognized epitopes lying outside the regions that are mutated in the B.1.351 and B.1.1.7 variants.

In the paper's terms, the time point label means: about 28 days (+/-7) after the second vaccine dose. AZD1222 recipients given second doses at about 4 weeks or at about 12 weeks were pooled, since spike-specific TCR depth and breadth were not found to differ between the two schedules. Vaccinee samples came from UK trials COV001 and COV002, including a single-blind randomized controlled phase 2/3 trial of AZD1222 (ChAdOx1 nCoV-19) in healthy adults. Trial participant PBMC samples were collected at day 0 and day 28 after the second dose for TCRbeta chain sequencing. The CDR3 regions of human TCRbeta chains were analyzed by immunosequencing. Under the source paper's analysis protocol: Repertoire TCRs were matched against a reference library of SARS-CoV-2-specific TCRs generated with the MIRA antigen-specificity platform. Breadth was defined as the fraction of unique TCRs that were SARS-CoV-2-associated, and depth was defined as the fraction of total T cells that were SARS-CoV-2-associated. Using the MIRA data, every spike-specific TCR was mapped to the spike region that the TCR reacted to and assigned to either a CD4 or a CD8 class. Log10-transformed breadth and depth values were compared by one-way ANOVA with Sidak's multiple comparisons tests. The clones in this table, taken by TCRdb from immuneACCESS, are in-frame only. Not every clone is retained; where verified, under half of the shortfall comes from an unresolved V gene, and the cause of the rest is unknown. V, J and clone size reflect that table, while D and trimming were determined from the DNA. The sample data list 100,000 to 120,000 clones, and just under 95% of these were observed just once. The ten largest clonotypes hold roughly 2.7% of the sample.

V lost 2 bases and J lost 3 bases; the stretch between them is 10 bases long. Based on the germline V gene, the CDR1 and CDR2 sequences are SGHTA and FQGNSA. Spanning cysteine to phenylalanine, the CDR3 consists of 14 amino acids. Only CDR3 DNA remains: 42 bases, in frame from the first base. This clone occurred a few times. This clone's antigen is unknown. There are no base qualities to consult, and no much larger clone falls within one base. This sequence originates from an adult who received the AZD1222 COVID-19 vaccine. The rearrangement joined TRBV7-2 to TRBJ1-1; tentative D gene TRBD1, with 5 bases matching. The starting material was peripheral blood, obtained 28 days after the second AZD1222 dose. The CDR3 protein sequence reads: CASSLIGADTEAFF. The DNA is TGTGCCAGCAGCTTAATAGGGGCGGACACTGAAGCTTTCTTT.